The clone carrying this T cell receptor beta chain was seen many times. What it recognizes is unknown. A single record per CDR3 protein comes from TCRdb applying MiXCR to the 5' RACE reads. The table lists approximately 31,000 distinct CDR3 sequences, about 4.5% of them singletons. The sample comes from a study of neurological immune-mediated disorders. Study findings and constraints: Subjects shared no identical expanded-clone CDR3 amino acid sequences, suggesting private TCR-beta repertoires in all groups.

The CDR3 sequence is 14 residues long. The germline V and J ends were trimmed by 0 bases and 3 bases, with 9 bases remaining between them. CDR1 SGHRS and CDR2 YFSETQ come from the germline V gene. Input material: PBMCs. V and J are TRBV5-1 and TRBJ1-1; D is unresolved. The source is a man aged 18-30 years in good health. The CDR3 bases are TGCGCCAGCAGCTTGGATAGGCAGTACACTGAAGCTTTCTTT. Translating gives CASSLDRQYTEAFF.